This TCR beta chain was captured by sequencing in a study of cytomegalovirus exposure and HLA in healthy donors. Study context: Unique TCRs numbering roughly 85 million, obtained from HLA-typed donors, made up an early data release. Study outcomes and limitations: Association of a missense DCLRE1C variant with TCR beta V- and J-gene trimming was reported in a later analysis. It was taken for granted in presence/absence analyses that sequencing depth across donors was roughly uniform.

Concerning this clone: Its antigen is unidentified.

The study ran its PCR with 60 Vbeta and 13 Jbeta primers. The repertoire was sequenced with immunoSEQ multiplex PCR; TCRdb's copy has only in-frame clones and lacks some. This sample carries more than 150,000 clones, about 80% of them seen once, and the ten largest clones take about 2.2%. Trimming pared 4 bases from V and 1 base from J, leaving 7 bases between. Germline-derived CDR1 and CDR2 are SNHLY and FYNNEI. The CDR3 covers 13 residues. The clonotype comes from a woman in her twenties or thirties in good health and CMV-seronegative. The chain combines TRBV2 with TRBJ1-1; no definite D call. The sequencing sample was made of PBMCs. In DNA, the CDR3 is TGTGCCAGCAGTGTTACAGCGAACACTGAAGCTTTCTTT. Protein sequence: CASSVTANTEAFF.